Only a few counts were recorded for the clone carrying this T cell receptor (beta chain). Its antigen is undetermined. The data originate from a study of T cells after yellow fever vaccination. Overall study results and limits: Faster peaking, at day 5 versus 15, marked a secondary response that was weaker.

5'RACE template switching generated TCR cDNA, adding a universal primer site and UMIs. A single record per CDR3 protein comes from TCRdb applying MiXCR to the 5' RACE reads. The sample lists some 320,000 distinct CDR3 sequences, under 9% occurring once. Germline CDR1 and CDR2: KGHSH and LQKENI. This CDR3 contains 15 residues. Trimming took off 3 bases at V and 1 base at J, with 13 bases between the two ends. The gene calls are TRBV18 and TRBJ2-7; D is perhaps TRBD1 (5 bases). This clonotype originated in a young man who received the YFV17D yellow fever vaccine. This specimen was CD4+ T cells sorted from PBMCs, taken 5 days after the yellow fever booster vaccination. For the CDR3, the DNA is TGTGCCAGCTCACCCCAGGGTACCACTTCCTACGAGCAGTACTTC. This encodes CASSPQGTTSYEQYF.